A single T cell receptor beta chain is shown here with its context. Living in about two dozen US areas, the participants were between roughly 18 and 89 years of age. Cohort allocation depended upon clinical history that participants reported. The germline V gene encodes CDR1 SGHVS and CDR2 FQNEAQ. The V and J ends lost 3 bases and 6 bases respectively, with 17 bases between them. This CDR3 region has 15 residues. The repertoire was sequenced with immunoSEQ multiplex PCR; TCRdb's copy has only in-frame clones and lacks some. The data contain 150,000 to 200,000 clones, around 87% of them seen just once; the ten biggest clones take up around 23%. These data originate in a study of blood T cell repertoires in COVID-19.

This receptor was identified in a woman in her forties in a cohort exposed to, infected with or recovered from COVID-19 (not recorded which). The sample comprised PBMCs or T cells enriched from blood (not recorded which). The rearrangement links TRBV7-8 to TRBJ1-2; a weak D match, TRBD1 (5 bases). CDR3 DNA sequence: TGTGCCAGCAGCTTTTGGCCCGCCGGGGGTAATGGCTACACCTTC. Translating gives CASSFWPAGGNGYTF.